A single sample gave rise to the 19 T cell receptor beta chains below, sequenced in a study of OX40 agonist ivuxolimab in advanced cancers. Produced via immunoSEQ multiplex PCR; TCRdb's table is partial and in-frame only. The data contain some 50,000 clones, 80% to 90% of them seen just once; the ten biggest clones take up approximately 50%. Material: CD4+ or CD8+ T cells sorted from blood, obtained in a trial of the OX40 agonist ivuxolimab. The receptor set was obtained from an adult with an advanced solid tumor such as melanoma, head and neck, liver or kidney cancer.

This chain connects TRBV19 to TRBJ1-3; D remains ambiguous. The V end was cut by 3 bases, the J end by 0 bases, with 6 bases between. Germline values: CDR1 LNHDA, CDR2 SQIVND (reference sequence). The CDR3 covers 14 residues. CDR3 nucleotide sequence: TGTGCCAGTAGTATTTCCGACTCTGGAAACACCATATATTTT. Translation: CASSISDSGNTIYF. Variable domain in full (rest from reference TRBV19 and TRBJ1-3): DGGITQSPKYLFRKEGQNVTLSCEQNLNHDAMYWYRQDPGQGLRLIYYSQIVNDFQKGDIAEGYSVSREKKESFPLTVTSAQKNPTAFYLCASSISDSGNTIYFGEGSWLTVV.

The chain carries TRBV5-6 and TRBJ2-3, with D uncertain. V was cut by 5 bases and J by 1 base, with 14 bases left in between. This CDR3 has 15 residues. Germline V lookup: CDR1 SGHDT, CDR2 YYEEEE. The CDR3 here is CASREQGWGTDTQYF. As DNA, the CDR3 is TGTGCCAGCAGAGAGCAAGGATGGGGCACAGATACGCAGTATTTT.

CDR3 sequence reads: CASSLQSRQVSYEQYF. The CDR3 DNA follows: TGTGCCAGCAGTTTACAGTCCCGACAGGTCTCCTACGAGCAGTACTTC. The chain is built from TRBV27 and TRBJ2-7, with D possibly being TRBD1 (6 bases). The CDR3 has 16 residues. The germline V gene encodes CDR1 MNHEY and CDR2 SMNVEV (reference sequence). V was clipped by 2 bases and J by 0 bases, with 14 bases between them.

The chain has TRBV9 and TRBJ1-3; no clear D. Per the germline V gene, CDR1 is SGDLS and CDR2 is YYNGEE. The CDR3 length is 16 residues. With 0 bases removed from V and 1 base from J, the gap between germline ends came to 11 bases. CDR3 in DNA: TGTGCCAGCAGCGTAGCCAGCATTTGGTCTGGAAACACCATATATTTT. The encoded protein is CASSVASIWSGNTIYF.

The V and J genes are TRBV6-1 and TRBJ1-2; 8 bases are a match to TRBD1. Germline CDR1 reads MNHNS; CDR2 reads SASEGT. V lost 6 bases and J lost 0; bases outside the gene matches: 6. The CDR3 has 15 amino acids. The CDR3 nucleotides are TGTGCCAGCAGAGGACAGGGCAGAGCTAACTATGGCTACACCTTC. Protein product: CASRGQGRANYGYTF.

This clone has more than one count but fewer than ten. J is TRBJ2-7 and V is TRBV29-1, with D possibly being TRBD2 (6 bases). The V end lost 5 bases, the J end lost 4 bases, and 9 bases lay between the germline ends. Germline loops: CDR1 SQVTM, CDR2 ANQGSEA. This CDR3 is 11 amino acids long. CDR3 amino acids: CSVQGGYEQYF. The CDR3 DNA reads TGCAGCGTTCAGGGAGGATACGAGCAGTACTTC.

In its sample, this clone was seen once. The gene calls are TRBV2 and TRBJ1-5; D gene ambiguous. The germline V and J ends were trimmed by 5 bases and 0 bases, with 2 bases remaining between them. This CDR3 region has 12 residues. Germline-derived CDR1 and CDR2 are SNHLY and FYNNEI. CDR3 protein: CASSRSNQPQHF. CDR3 nucleotides: TGTGCCAGCAGTCGTAGCAATCAGCCCCAGCATTTT.

The chain links TRBV10-1 to TRBJ2-1; no clear D gene. Germline V gene lookup returns CDR1 WNHNN and CDR2 SYGVQD (reference sequence). The CDR3 is 16 amino acids. V lost 0 bases to trimming and J lost 0 bases, with 9 bases between them. This CDR3 reads CASSESMAGSYNEQFF. In nucleotides, the CDR3 is TGCGCCAGCAGTGAGTCGATGGCTGGCTCCTACAATGAGCAGTTCTTC.

Only one count was recorded for this clone. The rearrangement links TRBV7-2 to TRBJ2-5; a weak D match, TRBD2 (5 bases). The V end lost 6 bases, the J end lost 1 base, and 12 bases lay between the germline ends. CDR1 is SGHTA, CDR2 FQGNSA, per germline. The CDR3 covers 14 residues. The CDR3 loop reads CASRMGATQETQYF. The CDR3 DNA reads as TGTGCCAGCAGAATGGGAGCGACCCAAGAGACCCAGTACTTC.

V is TRBV7-9 and J is TRBJ1-4; the D is unclear. This CDR3 region has 15 residues. V shed 1 base and J shed 7 bases, with 13 bases lying between them. Germline loops: CDR1 SEHNR, CDR2 FQNEAQ (reference sequence). Written as DNA, the CDR3 is TGTGCCAGCAGCTTAGTTTCAATGCGAGGTGAAAAACTGTTTTTT. Protein product: CASSLVSMRGEKLFF.

This sequence joins TRBV7-8 and TRBJ2-1; the D gene could be TRBD1 or TRBD2 (5 bases each). The CDR3 has 13 residues. Trimming left V 4 bases short and J 8 bases short, with 12 bases between. In germline, CDR1 is SGHVS, CDR2 FQNEAQ. The CDR3 loop reads CASSWGNVDEQFF. CDR3 in DNA: TGTGCCAGCAGCTGGGGGAACGTTGATGAGCAGTTCTTC.

The J gene is TRBJ2-3, the V gene TRBV5-4, with 8 bases identical to TRBD1. CDR3 length: 15 residues. V shed 3 bases, J shed 5 bases, and the junction held 8 bases outside the gene matches. Germline V CDR1 and CDR2: SGHNT, YYREEE (reference sequence). CDR3 sequence: CASSSRTGLRDTQYF. The CDR3 nucleotides are TGTGCCAGCAGCTCCCGGACAGGGTTGAGAGATACGCAGTATTTT.

The CDR3 region has the DNA TGCGCCAGCAGCCAAGGGGGAGCGGACCCTTTTTACGAGCAGTACTTC. It codes for CASSQGGADPFYEQYF. V is TRBV4-1 and J is TRBJ2-7; D may be TRBD2 (5 bases). The CDR3 extends over 16 amino acids. V dropped 1 base and J dropped 4 bases, with 17 bases sitting between them. Germline V gene sequence: CDR1 MGHRA, CDR2 YSYEKL.

The chain uses TRBV9 and TRBJ2-2; unclear D gene. Per germline, CDR1 SGDLS and CDR2 YYNGEE. Trimming stripped 5 bases from V and 0 bases from J, with 11 bases between. This CDR3 is 15 amino acids long. The CDR3 spells CASSPGLSNTGELFF. The DNA for the CDR3 is TGTGCCAGCAGTCCCGGCCTATCGAACACCGGGGAGCTGTTTTTT.

The gene calls are TRBV7-8 and TRBJ2-1, with 12 positions matching TRBD2. Germline V CDR1 and CDR2: SGHVS, FQNEAQ. The V gene end was trimmed by 5 bases and the J gene end by 7 bases; junction bases not matched to a gene: 6. This CDR3 has 15 residues. The CDR3 region is CASSPLAGGPNEQFF. DNA for the CDR3: TGTGCCAGCAGCCCCCTAGCGGGGGGGCCGAATGAGCAGTTCTTC.

V is TRBV23-1 and J is TRBJ2-7; TRBD1 matches at 9 bases. TRBV23-1 is an open reading frame whose function is uncertain. The CDR3 is made up of 16 amino acids. J lost 5 bases, V lost 5 bases, and 13 bases had no gene match. The CDR3 loop is CASSDRPGQGLHEQYF. Written as DNA, the CDR3 is TGCGCCAGCAGTGACCGCCCGGGACAGGGTTTGCACGAGCAGTACTTC.

CDR3 coding DNA: TGTGCCAGCAGTGAAGCGGGAGACACCGGGGAGCTGTTTTTT. It encodes CASSEAGDTGELFF. J is TRBJ2-2 and V is TRBV6-1; maybe TRBD2 (5 bases). V gave up 0 bases and J gave up 3 bases, with 5 bases separating them. The CDR3 extends over 14 amino acids. CDR1 and CDR2 (germline): MNHNS, SASEGT.

The chain carries TRBV19 and TRBJ2-1; unclear D gene. CDR3 size: 12 residues. Germline V CDR1 and CDR2: LNHDA, SQIVND (reference sequence). The V end was cut by 4 bases, the J end by 5 bases, with 6 bases between. CDR3 DNA: TGTGCCAGTAGTACTGTTCACAATGAGCAGTTCTTC. Translated: CASSTVHNEQFF.

The V call is TRBV21-1, the J call TRBJ2-3; no DNA check was done on the table's D call, TRBD1. TRBV21-1 is noted as a pseudogene. There are 15 residues in the CDR3. The CDR3 is CASSARQGGSDTQYF. Written as DNA, the CDR3 is TGTGCCAGCAGCGCCCGACAGGGGGGATCGGATACGCAGTATTTT.